One and the same sample provided the 2 T cell receptor beta chains below, sequenced in a study of CD8+CD57+ T cells in acquired aplastic anemia. Template material for TCR beta VDJ and CDR3 profiling consisted of genomic DNA. Each CDR3 protein gets one entry after TCRdb re-called the reads with MiXCR. The sample has over 150,000 distinct CDR3 sequences, around 40% seen once; the top ten hold approximately 1%. Sequencing input: sorted CD4+, CD8+, or CD8+CD57+ T cells (not recorded which) from PBMCs. The receptor source for this set is a human donor in good health.

The rearrangement uses TRBV4-1 and TRBJ1-6; unclear D gene. The CDR3 runs 13 residues. Looked up from germline, CDR1 is MGHRA and CDR2 is YSYEKL. Trimming removed 0 bases at V and 8 bases at J, with 5 bases between. CDR3 sequence: CASSQERDSPLHF. CDR3 coding DNA: TGCGCCAGCAGCCAAGAGAGGGATTCACCCCTCCACTTT.

In this sample, this clonotype turned up a few times. J is TRBJ1-4 and V is TRBV27, with 7 bases fitting TRBD1. Germline CDR1 MNHEY, CDR2 SMNVEV (reference sequence). J lost 8 bases, V lost 4 bases, and 10 bases had no gene match. The CDR3 spans 15 residues. The CDR3 sequence is CASSSPTGSGEKLFF. The CDR3 DNA sequence: TGTGCCAGCAGTTCGCCGACAGGGAGTGGGGAAAAACTGTTTTTT.